Included here is one TCR beta chain sequence, with context. The antigen remains undetermined. V trimming: 0 bases; J trimming: 7 bases; junction bases outside the gene matches: 8. CDR3 length: 18 amino acids. The germline CDR1 and CDR2 sequences are MGHRA and YSYEKL. The PCR contained 60 Vbeta and 13 Jbeta primers. Data came from immunoSEQ multiplex PCR; TCRdb stores just in-frame clones and leaves some out. Of about 130,000 clones in the sample, about 75% were seen once. The source of the sample is a study of cytomegalovirus exposure and HLA in healthy donors. Overall study context: Earlier findings included approximately 120 million unique TCR beta sequences obtained from 150 million to 200 million T cells.

The study, taken as a whole, reports: The study flagged roughly 160 TCR beta chains as cytomegalovirus-associated. The likely explanation for a cluster of highly shared sequence variants was sequencing artifact. In a later analysis, across HLA loci, associated TCR counts were highest for DRB1, lowest for HLA-C.

The rearrangement uses TRBV4-1 and TRBJ2-1, with TRBD2 matching 14 bases. Sample: PBMCs. This clonotype was sampled from a man younger than 40 in good health and CMV-seronegative. In DNA form, the CDR3 reads TGCGCCAGCAGCCAAGAAGTCGGACTAGCGGGGGGCAGGAATGAGCAGTTCTTC. It translates to CASSQEVGLAGGRNEQFF.